This T cell receptor beta chain derives from a study of CD4+ T cells in melanoma. Study results and limitations: Reportedly, melanoma neoantigen-specific CD4+ T cells showed varied differentiation states. A reported correlation linked neoantigen-specific CD4+ T cells to CD8+, macrophage and B cell function.

TCRdb keeps only in-frame clones here, not all; method: immunoSEQ multiplex PCR. The table includes about 140,000 clones, 80% to 95% detected once. The CDR3 sequence is 15 residues long. CDR1 is MGHRA and CDR2 is YSYEKL in the germline V gene. The V and J ends lost 1 base and 6 bases respectively, with 15 bases between them. A word on this clone: No antigen is known for it.

This TCR came from a human donor with melanoma. This chain joins TRBV4-1 and TRBJ1-2; perhaps TRBD1 as D (6 bases). In DNA, the CDR3 is TGCGCCAGCAGCCAAGGGCCACAGGGAGGCGATGGCTACACCTTC. This sequence encodes CASSQGPQGGDGYTF.